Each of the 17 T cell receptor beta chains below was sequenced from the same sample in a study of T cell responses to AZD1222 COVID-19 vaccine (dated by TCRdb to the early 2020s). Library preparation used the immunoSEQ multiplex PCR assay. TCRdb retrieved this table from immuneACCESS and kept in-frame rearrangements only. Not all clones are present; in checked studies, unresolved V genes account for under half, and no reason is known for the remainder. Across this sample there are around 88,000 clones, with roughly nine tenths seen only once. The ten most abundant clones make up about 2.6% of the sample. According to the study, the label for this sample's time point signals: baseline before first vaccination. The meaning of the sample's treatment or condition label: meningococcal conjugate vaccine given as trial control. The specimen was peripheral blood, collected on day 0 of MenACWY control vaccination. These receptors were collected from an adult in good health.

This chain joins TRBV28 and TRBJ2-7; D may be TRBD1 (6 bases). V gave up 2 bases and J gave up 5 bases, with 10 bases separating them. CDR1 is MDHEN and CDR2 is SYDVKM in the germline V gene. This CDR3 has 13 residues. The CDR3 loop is CASSLGGPHEQYF. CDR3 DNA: TGTGCCAGCAGTTTAGGGGGCCCCCACGAGCAGTACTTC.

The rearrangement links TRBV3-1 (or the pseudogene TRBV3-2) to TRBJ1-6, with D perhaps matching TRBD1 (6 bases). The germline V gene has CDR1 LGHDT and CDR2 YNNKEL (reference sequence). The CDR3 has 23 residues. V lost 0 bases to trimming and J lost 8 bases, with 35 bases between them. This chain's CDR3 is CASSQDPLAGVVRSRSIYSPLHF. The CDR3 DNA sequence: TGTGCCAGCAGCCAAGATCCTTTGGCAGGGGTGGTGAGGAGCCGATCGATATATTCACCCCTCCACTTT.

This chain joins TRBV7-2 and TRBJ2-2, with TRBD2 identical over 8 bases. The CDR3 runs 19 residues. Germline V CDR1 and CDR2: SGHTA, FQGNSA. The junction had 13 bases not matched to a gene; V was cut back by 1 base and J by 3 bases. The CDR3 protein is CASSLVFNPGLGDTGELFF. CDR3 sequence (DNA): TGTGCCAGCAGCTTAGTATTTAATCCGGGACTAGGGGACACCGGGGAGCTGTTTTTT. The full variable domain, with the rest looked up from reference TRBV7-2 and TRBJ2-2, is GAGVSQSPSNKVTEKGKDVELRCDPISGHTALYWYRQSLGQGLEFLIYFQGNSAPDKSGLPSDRFSAERTGGSVSTLTIQRTQQEDSAVYLCASSLVFNPGLGDTGELFFGEGSRLTVL.

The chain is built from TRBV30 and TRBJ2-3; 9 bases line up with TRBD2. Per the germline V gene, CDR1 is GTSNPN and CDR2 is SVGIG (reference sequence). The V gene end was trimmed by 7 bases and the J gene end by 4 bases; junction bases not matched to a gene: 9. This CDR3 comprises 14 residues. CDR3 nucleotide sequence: TGTGCCTACACTCCGGGACTAGCTCCAGATACGCAGTATTTT. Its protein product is CAYTPGLAPDTQYF.

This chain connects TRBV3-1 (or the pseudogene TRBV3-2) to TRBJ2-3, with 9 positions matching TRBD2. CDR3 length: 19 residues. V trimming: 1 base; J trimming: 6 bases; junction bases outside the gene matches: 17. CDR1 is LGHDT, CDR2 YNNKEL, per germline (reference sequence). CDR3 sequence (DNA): TGTGCCAGCAGCCAAGGCTGGCGGGGGGGCTTTAAGGTGGCGGATACGCAGTATTTT. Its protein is CASSQGWRGGFKVADTQYF.

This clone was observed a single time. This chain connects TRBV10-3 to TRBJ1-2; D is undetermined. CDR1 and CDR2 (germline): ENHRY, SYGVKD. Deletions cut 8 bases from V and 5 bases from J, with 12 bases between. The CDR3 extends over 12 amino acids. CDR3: CAIAGTSYGYTF. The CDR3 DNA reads TGTGCCATCGCCGGTACGTCATATGGCTACACCTTC.

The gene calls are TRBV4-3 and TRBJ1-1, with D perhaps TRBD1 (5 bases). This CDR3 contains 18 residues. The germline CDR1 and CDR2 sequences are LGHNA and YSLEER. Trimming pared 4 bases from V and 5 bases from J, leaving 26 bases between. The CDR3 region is CASSPVWDGVRRGTEAFF. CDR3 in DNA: TGCGCCAGCAGCCCAGTATGGGACGGGGTAAGGCGGGGAACTGAAGCTTTCTTT.

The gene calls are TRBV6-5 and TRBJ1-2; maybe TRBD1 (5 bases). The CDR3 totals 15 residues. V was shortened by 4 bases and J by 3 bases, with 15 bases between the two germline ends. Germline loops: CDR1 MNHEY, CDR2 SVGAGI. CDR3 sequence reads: CASSSPGDGDYGYTF. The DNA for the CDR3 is TGTGCCAGCAGTTCCCCGGGGGACGGAGACTATGGCTACACCTTC.

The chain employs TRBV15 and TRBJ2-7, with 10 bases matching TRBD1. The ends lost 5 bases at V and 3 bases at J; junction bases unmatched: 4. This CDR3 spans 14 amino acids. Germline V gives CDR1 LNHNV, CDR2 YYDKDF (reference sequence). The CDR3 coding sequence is TGTGCCACCAGCGGGACAGGGGTCGGCTACGAGCAGTACTTC. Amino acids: CATSGTGVGYEQYF.

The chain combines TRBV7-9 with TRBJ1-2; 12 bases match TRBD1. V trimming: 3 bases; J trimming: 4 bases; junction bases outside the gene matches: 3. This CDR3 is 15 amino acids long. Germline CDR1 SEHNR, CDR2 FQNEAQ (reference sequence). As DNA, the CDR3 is TGTGCCAGCAGCTTGGCGGGACAGGGGGCCTATGGCTACACCTTC. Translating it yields CASSLAGQGAYGYTF.

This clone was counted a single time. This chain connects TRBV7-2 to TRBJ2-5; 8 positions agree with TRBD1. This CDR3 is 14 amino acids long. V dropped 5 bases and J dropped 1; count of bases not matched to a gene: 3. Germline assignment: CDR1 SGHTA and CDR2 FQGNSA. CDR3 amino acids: CASSPGTGQETQYF. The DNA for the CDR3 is TGTGCCAGCAGCCCTGGGACAGGCCAAGAGACCCAGTACTTC.

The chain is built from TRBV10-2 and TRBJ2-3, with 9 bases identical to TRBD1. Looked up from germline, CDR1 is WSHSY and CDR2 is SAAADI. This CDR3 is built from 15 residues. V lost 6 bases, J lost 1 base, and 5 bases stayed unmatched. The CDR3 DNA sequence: TGCGCCAGCAGGGAGGGACAGGGAGGCACAGATACGCAGTATTTT. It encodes CASREGQGGTDTQYF.

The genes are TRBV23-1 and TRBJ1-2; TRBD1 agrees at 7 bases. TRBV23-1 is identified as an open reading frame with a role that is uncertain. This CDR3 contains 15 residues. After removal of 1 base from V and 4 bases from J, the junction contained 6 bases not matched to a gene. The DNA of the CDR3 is TGCGCCAGCAGTCAATGGGCAGGGGGGAGCTATGGCTACACCTTC. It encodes CASSQWAGGSYGYTF.

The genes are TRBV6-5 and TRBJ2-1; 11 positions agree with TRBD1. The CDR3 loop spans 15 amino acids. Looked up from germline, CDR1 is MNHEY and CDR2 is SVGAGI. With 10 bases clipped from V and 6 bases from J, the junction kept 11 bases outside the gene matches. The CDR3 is CAIFAGTGGINEQFF. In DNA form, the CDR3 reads TGTGCCATCTTTGCCGGGACAGGGGGGATCAATGAGCAGTTCTTC.

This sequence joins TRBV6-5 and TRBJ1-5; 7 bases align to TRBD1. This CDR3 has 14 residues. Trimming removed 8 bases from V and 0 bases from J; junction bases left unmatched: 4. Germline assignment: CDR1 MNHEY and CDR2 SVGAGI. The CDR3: CASSRGVSNQPQHF. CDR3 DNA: TGTGCCAGCTCCAGGGGGGTTAGCAATCAGCCCCAGCATTTT.

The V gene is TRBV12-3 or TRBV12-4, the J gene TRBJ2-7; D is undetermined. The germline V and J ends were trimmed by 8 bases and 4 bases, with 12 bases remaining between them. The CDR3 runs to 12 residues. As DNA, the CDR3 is TGTGCCAGCGATGAGAGACCATACGAGCAGTACTTC. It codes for CASDERPYEQYF.

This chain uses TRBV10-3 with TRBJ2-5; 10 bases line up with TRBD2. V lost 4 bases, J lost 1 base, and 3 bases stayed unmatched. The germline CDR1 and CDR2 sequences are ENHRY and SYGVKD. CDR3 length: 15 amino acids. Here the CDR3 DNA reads TGTGCCATCAGTGTTAGCGGGGGGCCCCAAGAGACCCAGTACTTC. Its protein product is CAISVSGGPQETQYF.